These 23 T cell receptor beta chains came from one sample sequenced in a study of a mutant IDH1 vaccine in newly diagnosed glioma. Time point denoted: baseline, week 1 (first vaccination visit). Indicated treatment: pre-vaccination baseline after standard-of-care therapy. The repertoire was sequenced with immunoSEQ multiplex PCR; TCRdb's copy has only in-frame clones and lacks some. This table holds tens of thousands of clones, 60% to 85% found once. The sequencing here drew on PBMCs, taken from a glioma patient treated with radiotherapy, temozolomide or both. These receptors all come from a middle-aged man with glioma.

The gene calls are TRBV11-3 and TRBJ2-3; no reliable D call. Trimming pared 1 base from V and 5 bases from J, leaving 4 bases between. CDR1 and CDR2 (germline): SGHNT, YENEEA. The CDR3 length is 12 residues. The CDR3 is CASSLGEDTQYF. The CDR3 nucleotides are TGTGCCAGCAGCTTAGGAGAAGATACGCAGTATTTT. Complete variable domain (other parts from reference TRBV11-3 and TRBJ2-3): EAGVVQSPRYKIIEKKQPVAFWCNPISGHNTLYWYLQNLGQGPELLIRYENEEAVDDSQLPKDRFSAERLKGVDSTLKIQPAELGDSAVYLCASSLGEDTQYFGPGTRLTVL.

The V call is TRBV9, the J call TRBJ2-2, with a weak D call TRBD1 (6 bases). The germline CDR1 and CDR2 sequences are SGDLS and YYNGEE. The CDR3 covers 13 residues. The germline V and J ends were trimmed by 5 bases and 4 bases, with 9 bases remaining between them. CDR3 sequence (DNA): TGTGCCAGCAGTCAAGGGGGCACCGGGGAGCTGTTTTTT. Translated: CASSQGGTGELFF.

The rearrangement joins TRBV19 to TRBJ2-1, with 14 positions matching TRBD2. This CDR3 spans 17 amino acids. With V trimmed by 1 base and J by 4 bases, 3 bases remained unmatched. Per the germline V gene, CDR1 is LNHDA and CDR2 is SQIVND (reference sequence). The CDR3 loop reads CASSIGLAGGLYNEQFF. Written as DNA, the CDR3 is TGTGCCAGTAGTATAGGACTAGCGGGGGGGCTATACAATGAGCAGTTCTTC.

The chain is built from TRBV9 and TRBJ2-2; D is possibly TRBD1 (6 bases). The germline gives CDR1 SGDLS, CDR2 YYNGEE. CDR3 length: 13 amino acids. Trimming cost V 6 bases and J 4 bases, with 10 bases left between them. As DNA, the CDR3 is TGTGCCAGCACCGGGACATTCACCGGGGAGCTGTTTTTT. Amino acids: CASTGTFTGELFF.

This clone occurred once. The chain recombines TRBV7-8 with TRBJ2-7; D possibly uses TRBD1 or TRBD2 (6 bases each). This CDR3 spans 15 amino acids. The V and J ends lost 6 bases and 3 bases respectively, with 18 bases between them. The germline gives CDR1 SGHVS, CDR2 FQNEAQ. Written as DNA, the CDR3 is TGTGCCAGCAGTCCTAAAGGAGGGGGTTTCTACGAGCAGTACTTC. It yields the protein CASSPKGGGFYEQYF.

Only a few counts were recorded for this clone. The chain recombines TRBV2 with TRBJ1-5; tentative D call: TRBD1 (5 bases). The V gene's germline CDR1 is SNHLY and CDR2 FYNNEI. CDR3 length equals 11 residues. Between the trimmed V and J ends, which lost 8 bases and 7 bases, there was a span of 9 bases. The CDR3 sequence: CASGGGQPQHF. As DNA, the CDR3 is TGTGCCAGCGGGGGGGGACAGCCCCAGCATTTT.

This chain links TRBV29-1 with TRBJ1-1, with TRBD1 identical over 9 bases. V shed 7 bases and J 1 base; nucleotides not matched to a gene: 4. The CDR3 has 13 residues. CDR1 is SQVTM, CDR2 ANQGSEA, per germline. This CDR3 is CSAGGQGNTEAFF. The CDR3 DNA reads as TGCAGCGCCGGGGGACAGGGGAACACTGAAGCTTTCTTT.

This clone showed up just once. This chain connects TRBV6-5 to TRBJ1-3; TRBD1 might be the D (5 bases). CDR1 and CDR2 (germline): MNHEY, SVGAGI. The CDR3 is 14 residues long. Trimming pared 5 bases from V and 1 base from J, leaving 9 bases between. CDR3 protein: CASSRGDSGNTIYF. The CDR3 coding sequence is TGTGCCAGCAGTCGGGGGGATTCTGGAAACACCATATATTTT.

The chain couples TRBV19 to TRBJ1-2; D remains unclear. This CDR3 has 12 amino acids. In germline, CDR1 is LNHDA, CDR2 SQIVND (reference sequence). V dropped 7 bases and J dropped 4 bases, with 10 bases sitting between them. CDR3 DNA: TGTGCCAGTACGGCGGAGACCTATGGCTACACCTTC. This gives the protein CASTAETYGYTF. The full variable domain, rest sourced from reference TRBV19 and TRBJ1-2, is DGGITQSPKYLFRKEGQNVTLSCEQNLNHDAMYWYRQDPGQGLRLIYYSQIVNDFQKGDIAEGYSVSREKKESFPLTVTSAQKNPTAFYLCASTAETYGYTFGSGTRLTVV.

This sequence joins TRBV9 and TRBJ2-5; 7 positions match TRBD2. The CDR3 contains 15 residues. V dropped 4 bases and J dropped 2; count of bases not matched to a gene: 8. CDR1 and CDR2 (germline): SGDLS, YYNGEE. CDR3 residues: CASSKGYGGQETQYF. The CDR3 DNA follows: TGTGCCAGCAGCAAAGGGTACGGGGGGCAAGAGACCCAGTACTTC.

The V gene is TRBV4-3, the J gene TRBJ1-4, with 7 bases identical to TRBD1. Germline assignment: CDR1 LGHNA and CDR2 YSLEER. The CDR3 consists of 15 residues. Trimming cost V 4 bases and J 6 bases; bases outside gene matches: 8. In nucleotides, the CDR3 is TGCGCCAGCAGCCGCCAGGACAGGCAAGATGAAAAACTGTTTTTT. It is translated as CASSRQDRQDEKLFF.

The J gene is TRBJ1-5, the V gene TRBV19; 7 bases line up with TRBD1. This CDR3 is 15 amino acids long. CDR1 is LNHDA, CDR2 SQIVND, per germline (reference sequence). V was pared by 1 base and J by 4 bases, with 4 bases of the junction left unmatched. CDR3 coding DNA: TGTGCCAGTAGTATAGTAGGGGGCGGGAATCAGCCCCAGCATTTT. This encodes CASSIVGGGNQPQHF. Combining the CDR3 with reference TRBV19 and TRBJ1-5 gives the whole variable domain DGGITQSPKYLFRKEGQNVTLSCEQNLNHDAMYWYRQDPGQGLRLIYYSQIVNDFQKGDIAEGYSVSREKKESFPLTVTSAQKNPTAFYLCASSIVGGGNQPQHFGDGTRLSIL.

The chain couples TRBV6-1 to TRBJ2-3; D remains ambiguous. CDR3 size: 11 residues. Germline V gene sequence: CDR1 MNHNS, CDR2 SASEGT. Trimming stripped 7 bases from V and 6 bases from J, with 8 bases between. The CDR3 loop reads CASKPRDTQYF. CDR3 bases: TGTGCCAGCAAACCGAGGGATACGCAGTATTTT.

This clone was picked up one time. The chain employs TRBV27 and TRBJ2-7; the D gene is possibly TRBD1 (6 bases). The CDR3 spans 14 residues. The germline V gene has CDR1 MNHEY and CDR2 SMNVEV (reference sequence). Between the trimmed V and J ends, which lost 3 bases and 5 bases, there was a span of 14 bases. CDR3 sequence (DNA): TGTGCCAGCAGTTTCCGATACAGGGTGGACGAGCAGTACTTC. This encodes CASSFRYRVDEQYF.

The CDR3 nucleotides are TGTGCCAGCAGACGACAGGGGAACTATGGCTACACCTTC. It codes for CASRRQGNYGYTF. The genes are TRBV6-5 and TRBJ1-2; 8 bases are a match to TRBD1. V lost 6 bases to trimming and J lost 2 bases; unmatched junction nucleotides: 2. This CDR3 region has 13 residues. Germline assignment: CDR1 MNHEY and CDR2 SVGAGI.

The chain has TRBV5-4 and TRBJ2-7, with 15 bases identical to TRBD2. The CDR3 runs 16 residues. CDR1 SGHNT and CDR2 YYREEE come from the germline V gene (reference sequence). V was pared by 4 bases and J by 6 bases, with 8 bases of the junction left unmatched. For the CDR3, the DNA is TGTGCCAGCAGCGCACGGACTAGCGGGGGGGCTCCCGAGCAGTACTTC. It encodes CASSARTSGGAPEQYF.

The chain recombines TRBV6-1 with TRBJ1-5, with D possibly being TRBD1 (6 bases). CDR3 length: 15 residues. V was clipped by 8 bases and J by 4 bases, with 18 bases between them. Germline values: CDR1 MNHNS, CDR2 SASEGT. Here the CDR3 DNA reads TGTGCCAGCCGACCACGGTGGGACACAAATCAGCCCCAGCATTTT. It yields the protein CASRPRWDTNQPQHF.

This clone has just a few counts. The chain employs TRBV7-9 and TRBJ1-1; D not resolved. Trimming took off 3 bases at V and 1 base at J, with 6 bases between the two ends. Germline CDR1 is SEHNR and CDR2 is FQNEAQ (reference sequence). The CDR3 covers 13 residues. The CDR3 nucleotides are TGTGCCAGCAGCTTGGCAGGGAACACTGAAGCTTTCTTT. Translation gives CASSLAGNTEAFF.

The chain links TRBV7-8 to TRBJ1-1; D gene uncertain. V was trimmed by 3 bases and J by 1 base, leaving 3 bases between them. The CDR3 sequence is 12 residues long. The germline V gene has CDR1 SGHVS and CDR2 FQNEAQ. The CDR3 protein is CASSFRNTEAFF. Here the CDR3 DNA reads TGTGCCAGCAGCTTCCGGAACACTGAAGCTTTCTTT.

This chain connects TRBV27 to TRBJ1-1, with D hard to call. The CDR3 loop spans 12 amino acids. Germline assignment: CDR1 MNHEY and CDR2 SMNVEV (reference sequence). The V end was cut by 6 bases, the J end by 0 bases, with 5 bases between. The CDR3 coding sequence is TGTGCCAGCAGAGCGATGAACACTGAAGCTTTCTTT. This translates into CASRAMNTEAFF.

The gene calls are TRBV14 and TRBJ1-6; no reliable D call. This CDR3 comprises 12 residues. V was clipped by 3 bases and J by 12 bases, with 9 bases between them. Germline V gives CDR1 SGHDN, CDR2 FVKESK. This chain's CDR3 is CASSQGLEPLHF. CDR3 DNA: TGTGCCAGCAGCCAGGGATTGGAACCCCTCCACTTT. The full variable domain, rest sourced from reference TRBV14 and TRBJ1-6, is EAGVTQFPSHSVIEKGQTVTLRCDPISGHDNLYWYRRVMGKEIKFLLHFVKESKQDESGMPNNRFLAERTGGTYSTLKVQPAELEDSGVYFCASSQGLEPLHFGNGTRLTVT.

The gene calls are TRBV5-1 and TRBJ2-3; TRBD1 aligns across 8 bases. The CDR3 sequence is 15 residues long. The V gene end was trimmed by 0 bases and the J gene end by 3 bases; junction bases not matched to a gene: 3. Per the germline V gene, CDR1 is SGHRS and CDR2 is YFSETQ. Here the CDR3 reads CASSLGQGATDTQYF. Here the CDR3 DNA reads TGCGCCAGCAGCTTGGGGCAGGGGGCAACAGATACGCAGTATTTT. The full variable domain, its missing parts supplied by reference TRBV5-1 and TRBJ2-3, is KAGVTQTPRYLIKTRGQQVTLSCSPISGHRSVSWYQQTPGQGLQFLFEYFSETQRNKGNFPGRFSGRQFSNSRSEMNVSTLELGDSALYLCASSLGQGATDTQYFGPGTRLTVL.

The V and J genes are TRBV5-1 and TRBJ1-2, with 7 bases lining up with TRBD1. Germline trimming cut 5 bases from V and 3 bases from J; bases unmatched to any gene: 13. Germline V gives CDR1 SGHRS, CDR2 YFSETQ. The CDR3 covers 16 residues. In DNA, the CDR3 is TGCGCCAGCAGGGCTAGAGGGACAGCGACGGACTATGGCTACACCTTC. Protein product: CASRARGTATDYGYTF. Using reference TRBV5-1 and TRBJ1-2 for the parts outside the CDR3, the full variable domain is KAGVTQTPRYLIKTRGQQVTLSCSPISGHRSVSWYQQTPGQGLQFLFEYFSETQRNKGNFPGRFSGRQFSNSRSEMNVSTLELGDSALYLCASRARGTATDYGYTFGSGTRLTVV.